The sequence of this TCR beta chain was determined in a study of blood T cell repertoires in COVID-19. Study background: Italy, Spain and the United States were the sources of the convalescent and acute COVID-19 samples. Sources were T cells, B-cell-depleted T cells, or PBMCs; the material itself was cDNA or gDNA.

The germline V gene encodes CDR1 MGHRA and CDR2 YSYEKL. This CDR3 has 15 residues. V was trimmed by 4 bases and J by 0 bases, leaving 9 bases between them. In the authors' methods: Amplified reference gene primers provided the basis for estimating nucleated cell counts. The repertoire was sequenced with immunoSEQ multiplex PCR; TCRdb's copy has only in-frame clones and lacks some. V, J and clone size are taken as reported in that table, and D and trimming were inferred from the DNA itself. The top ten hold around 7.8% of the sample, which has approximately 70,000 clones, 90% to 95% seen once. One Seattle source followed patients from active infection through their disease course.

The TCR sequence derives from a man aged 40-49 years with COVID-19, enrolled during active disease. The chain has TRBV4-1 and TRBJ1-4; unclear D gene. The source material was peripheral blood. The CDR3 coding sequence is TGCGCCAGCAGCCGCGAGCGCCCAACTAATGAAAAACTGTTTTTT. It specifies CASSRERPTNEKLFF.